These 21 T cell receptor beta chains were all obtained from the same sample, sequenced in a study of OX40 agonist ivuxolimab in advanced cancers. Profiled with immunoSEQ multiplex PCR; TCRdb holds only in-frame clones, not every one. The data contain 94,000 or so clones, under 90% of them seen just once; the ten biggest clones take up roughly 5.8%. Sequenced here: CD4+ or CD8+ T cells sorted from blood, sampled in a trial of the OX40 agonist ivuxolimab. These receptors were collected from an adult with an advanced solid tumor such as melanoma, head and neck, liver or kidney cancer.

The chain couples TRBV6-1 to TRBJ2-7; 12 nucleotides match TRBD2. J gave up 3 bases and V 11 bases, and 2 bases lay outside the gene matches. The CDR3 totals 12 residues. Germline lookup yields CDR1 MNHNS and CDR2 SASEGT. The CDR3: CASGLAGYEQYF. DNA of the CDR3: TGTGCCTCGGGACTAGCGGGCTACGAGCAGTACTTC.

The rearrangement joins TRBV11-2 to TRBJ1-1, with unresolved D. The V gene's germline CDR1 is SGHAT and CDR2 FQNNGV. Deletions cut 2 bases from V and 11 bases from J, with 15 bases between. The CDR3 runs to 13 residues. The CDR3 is CASSLQDQSGAFF. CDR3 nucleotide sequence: TGTGCCAGCAGCTTACAGGACCAATCCGGTGCTTTCTTT.

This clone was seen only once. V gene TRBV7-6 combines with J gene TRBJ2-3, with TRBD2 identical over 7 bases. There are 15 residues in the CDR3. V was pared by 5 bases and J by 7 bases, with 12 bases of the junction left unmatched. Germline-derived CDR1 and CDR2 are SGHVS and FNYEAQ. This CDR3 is CASSPDYSGGNTQYF. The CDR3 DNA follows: TGTGCCAGCAGCCCGGACTACTCGGGGGGAAATACGCAGTATTTT.

CDR3 loop: CAISVRAGTGELFF. The DNA of the CDR3 is TGTGCCATCAGTGTTCGTGCGGGCACCGGGGAGCTGTTTTTT. The V gene is TRBV10-3, the J gene TRBJ2-2; a possible D gene is TRBD2 (5 bases). Germline CDR1 reads ENHRY; CDR2 reads SYGVKD. CDR3 length equals 14 residues. V lost 4 bases and J 4 bases, leaving 10 bases between the germline ends.

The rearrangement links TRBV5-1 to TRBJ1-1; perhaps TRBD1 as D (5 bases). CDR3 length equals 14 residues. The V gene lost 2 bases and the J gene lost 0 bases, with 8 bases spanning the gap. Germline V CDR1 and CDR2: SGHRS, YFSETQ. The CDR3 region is CASSLQDLNTEAFF. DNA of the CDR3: TGCGCCAGCAGCTTACAGGACTTGAACACTGAAGCTTTCTTT.

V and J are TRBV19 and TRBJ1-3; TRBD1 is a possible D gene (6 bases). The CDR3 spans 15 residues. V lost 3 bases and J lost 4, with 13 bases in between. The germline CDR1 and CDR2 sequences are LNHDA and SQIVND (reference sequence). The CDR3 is CASSIRGASGNTIYF. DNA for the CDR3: TGTGCCAGTAGTATTCGGGGGGCTTCAGGAAACACCATATATTTT.

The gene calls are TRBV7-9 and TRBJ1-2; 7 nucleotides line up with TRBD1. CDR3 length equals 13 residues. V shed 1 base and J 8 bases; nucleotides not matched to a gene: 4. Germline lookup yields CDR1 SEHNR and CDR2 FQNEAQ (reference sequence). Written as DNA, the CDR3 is TGTGCCAGCAGCTTAGTGGAGGGGGCCGGCTACACCTTC. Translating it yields CASSLVEGAGYTF.

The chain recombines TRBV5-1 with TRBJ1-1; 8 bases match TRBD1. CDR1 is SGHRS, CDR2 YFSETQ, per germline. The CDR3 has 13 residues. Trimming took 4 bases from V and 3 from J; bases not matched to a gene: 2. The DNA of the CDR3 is TGCGCCAGCAGCCTGACAGGGGACACTGAAGCTTTCTTT. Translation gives CASSLTGDTEAFF.

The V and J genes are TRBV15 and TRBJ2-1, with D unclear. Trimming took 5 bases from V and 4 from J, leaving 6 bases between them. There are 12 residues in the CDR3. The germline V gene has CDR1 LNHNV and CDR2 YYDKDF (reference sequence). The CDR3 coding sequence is TGTGCCACCAGCCCGAGATACAATGAGCAGTTCTTC. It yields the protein CATSPRYNEQFF.

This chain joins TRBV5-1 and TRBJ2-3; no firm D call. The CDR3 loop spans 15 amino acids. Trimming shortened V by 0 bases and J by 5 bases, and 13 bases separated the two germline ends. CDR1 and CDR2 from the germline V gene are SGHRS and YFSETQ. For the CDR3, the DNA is TGCGCCAGCAGCTTGGCCGGGCAGAAGGAAGATACGCAGTATTTT. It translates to CASSLAGQKEDTQYF.

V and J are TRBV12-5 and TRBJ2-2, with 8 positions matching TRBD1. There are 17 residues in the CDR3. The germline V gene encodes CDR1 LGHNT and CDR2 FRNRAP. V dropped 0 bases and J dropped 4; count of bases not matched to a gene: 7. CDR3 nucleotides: TGTGCTAGTGGTTTGGTAACCGGGACAGGACTCACCGGGGAGCTGTTTTTT. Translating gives CASGLVTGTGLTGELFF.

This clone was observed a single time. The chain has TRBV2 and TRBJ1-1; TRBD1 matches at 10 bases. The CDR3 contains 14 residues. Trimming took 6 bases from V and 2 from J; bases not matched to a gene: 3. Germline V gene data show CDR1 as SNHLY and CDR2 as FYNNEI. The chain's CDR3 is CASSRQGANTEAFF. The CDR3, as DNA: TGTGCCAGCAGCCGACAGGGGGCCAACACTGAAGCTTTCTTT.

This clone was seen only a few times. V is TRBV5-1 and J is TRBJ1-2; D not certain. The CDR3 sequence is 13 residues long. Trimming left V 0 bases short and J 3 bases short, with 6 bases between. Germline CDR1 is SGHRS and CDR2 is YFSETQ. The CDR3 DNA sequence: TGCGCCAGCAGCTTGGGGGCGGACTATGGCTACACCTTC. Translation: CASSLGADYGYTF.

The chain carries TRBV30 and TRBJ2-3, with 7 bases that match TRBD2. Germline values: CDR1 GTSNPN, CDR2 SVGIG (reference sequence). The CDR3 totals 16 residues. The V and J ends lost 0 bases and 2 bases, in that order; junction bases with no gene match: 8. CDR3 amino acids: CAWSVRSGASTDTQYF. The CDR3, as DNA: TGTGCCTGGAGTGTACGGAGCGGGGCCTCCACAGATACGCAGTATTTT.

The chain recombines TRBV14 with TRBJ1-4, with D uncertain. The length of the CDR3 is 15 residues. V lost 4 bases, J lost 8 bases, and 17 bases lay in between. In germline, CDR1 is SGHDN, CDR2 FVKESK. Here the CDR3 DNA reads TGTGCCAGCAGCCTCGGGTCTCCCCTGGGGGAAAAACTGTTTTTT. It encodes CASSLGSPLGEKLFF.

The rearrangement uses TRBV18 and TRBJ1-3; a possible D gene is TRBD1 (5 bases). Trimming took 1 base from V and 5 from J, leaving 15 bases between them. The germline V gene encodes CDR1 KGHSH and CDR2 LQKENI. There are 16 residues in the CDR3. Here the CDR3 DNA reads TGTGCCAGCTCACCACTATCCATTGCAGGGAGAAACACCATATATTTT. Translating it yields CASSPLSIAGRNTIYF.

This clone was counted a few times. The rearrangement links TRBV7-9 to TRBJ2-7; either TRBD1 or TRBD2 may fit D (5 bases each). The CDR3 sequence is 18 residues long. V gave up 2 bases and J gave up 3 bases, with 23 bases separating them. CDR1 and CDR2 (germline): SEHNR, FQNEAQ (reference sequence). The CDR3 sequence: CASSLRFGTQTGVYEQYF. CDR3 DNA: TGTGCCAGCAGCTTAAGATTCGGGACGCAGACCGGGGTCTACGAGCAGTACTTC.

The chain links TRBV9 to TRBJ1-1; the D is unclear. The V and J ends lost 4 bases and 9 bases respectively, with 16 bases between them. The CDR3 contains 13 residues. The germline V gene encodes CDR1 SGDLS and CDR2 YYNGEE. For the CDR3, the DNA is TGTGCCAGCAGCAATGAGGTAGGAGAAAAAGCTTTCTTT. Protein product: CASSNEVGEKAFF.

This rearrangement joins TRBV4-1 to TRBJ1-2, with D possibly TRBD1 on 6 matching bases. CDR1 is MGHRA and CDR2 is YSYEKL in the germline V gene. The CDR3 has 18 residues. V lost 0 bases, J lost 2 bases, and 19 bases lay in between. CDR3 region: CASSQERGGFGTNYGYTF. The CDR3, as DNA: TGCGCCAGCAGCCAAGAGAGAGGGGGGTTCGGAACAAACTATGGCTACACCTTC.

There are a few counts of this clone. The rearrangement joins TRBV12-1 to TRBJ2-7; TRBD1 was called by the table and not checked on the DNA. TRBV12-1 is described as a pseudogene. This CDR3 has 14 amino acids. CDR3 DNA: TGTGCCAGCAGCGGCCGTGTCTGTACCTACGAGCAGTACTTC. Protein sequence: CASSGRVCTYEQYF.

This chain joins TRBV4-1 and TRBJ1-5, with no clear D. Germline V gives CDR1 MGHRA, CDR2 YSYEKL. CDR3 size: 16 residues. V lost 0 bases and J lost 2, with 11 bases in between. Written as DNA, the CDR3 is TGCGCCAGCAGCCAAGAAGCAGGTTACGGCAATCAGCCCCAGCATTTT. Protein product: CASSQEAGYGNQPQHF.